The 3 T cell receptor beta chains reported below all come from one sample, sequenced in a study of blood T cell repertoires in COVID-19. Only in-frame clones appear in the TCRdb table, and some are missing; sequencing was by immunoSEQ multiplex PCR. Altogether about 59,000 clones are present, more than 60% being singletons, with the ten largest covering about 15%. Material for sequencing was peripheral blood. Receptors were obtained from a woman aged 70 to 79 with acute or convalescent COVID-19.

This rearrangement joins TRBV5-4 to TRBJ2-2; no clear D gene. V was cut by 0 bases and J by 0 bases, with 9 bases left in between. Per germline, CDR1 SGHNT and CDR2 YYREEE (reference sequence). The CDR3 covers 16 residues. The CDR3 is CASSLATGSNTGELFF. DNA for the CDR3: TGTGCCAGCAGCTTGGCCACGGGTTCGAACACCGGGGAGCTGTTTTTT.

This clone appeared once. V usage is TRBV7-2 and J usage is TRBJ2-2; a possible D gene is TRBD2 (5 bases). This CDR3 comprises 17 residues. CDR1 is SGHTA and CDR2 is FQGNSA in the germline V gene. With 3 bases removed from V and 4 bases from J, the gap between germline ends came to 18 bases. This CDR3 is CASSFRSNGIRTGELFF. The CDR3, as DNA: TGTGCCAGCAGCTTCAGATCAAACGGGATCCGCACCGGGGAGCTGTTTTTT.

The chain carries TRBV20-1 and TRBJ2-6; 10 bases align to TRBD2. The junction had 2 bases not matched to a gene; V was cut back by 3 bases and J by 0 bases. The CDR3 totals 16 residues. CDR1 and CDR2 from the germline V gene are DFQATT and SNEGSKA (reference sequence). The CDR3 here is CSASSGGPSGANVLTF. The CDR3 DNA reads as TGCAGTGCTAGTAGCGGGGGGCCCTCTGGGGCCAACGTCCTGACTTTC.